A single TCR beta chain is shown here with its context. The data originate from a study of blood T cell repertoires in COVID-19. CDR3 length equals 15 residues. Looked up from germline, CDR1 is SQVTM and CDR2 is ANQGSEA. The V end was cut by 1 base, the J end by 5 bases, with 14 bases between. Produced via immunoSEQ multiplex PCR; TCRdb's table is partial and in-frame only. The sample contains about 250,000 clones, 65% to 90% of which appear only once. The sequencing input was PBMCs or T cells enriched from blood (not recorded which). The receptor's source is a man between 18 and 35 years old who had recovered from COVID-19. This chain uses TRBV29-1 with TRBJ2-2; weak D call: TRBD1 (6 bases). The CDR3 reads CSVEGWDTSTGELFF. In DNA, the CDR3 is TGCAGCGTTGAAGGTTGGGACACAAGTACCGGGGAGCTGTTTTTT.